The 17 T cell receptor beta chains below were found in one sample sequenced in a study of blood T cell repertoires in COVID-19. Profiling relied on immunoSEQ multiplex PCR, and the TCRdb table lists in-frame clones only, not all of them. The sample lists 350,000 or so clones; around 85% were seen once. What was sequenced was PBMCs or T cells enriched from blood (not recorded which). The receptors originated from a woman between 40 and 50 years old with acute COVID-19.

This chain connects TRBV29-1 to TRBJ2-2, with D maybe TRBD2 (5 bases). With 4 bases removed from V and 3 bases from J, the gap between germline ends came to 12 bases. Germline loops: CDR1 SQVTM, CDR2 ANQGSEA. The length of the CDR3 is 14 residues. CDR3 loop: CSVGEGADTGELFF. The CDR3, as DNA: TGCAGCGTTGGCGAGGGAGCGGACACCGGGGAGCTGTTTTTT.

The chain links TRBV19 to TRBJ1-6; TRBD1 matches 8 bases. CDR3 length equals 14 residues. Germline V gene lookup returns CDR1 LNHDA and CDR2 SQIVND (reference sequence). V was pared by 3 bases and J by 9 bases, with 4 bases of the junction left unmatched. CDR3 amino acids: CASSIQGASSPLHF. The CDR3 DNA is TGTGCCAGTAGTATTCAGGGGGCATCTTCACCCCTCCACTTT. Full variable domain (missing parts from reference TRBV19 and TRBJ1-6): DGGITQSPKYLFRKEGQNVTLSCEQNLNHDAMYWYRQDPGQGLRLIYYSQIVNDFQKGDIAEGYSVSREKKESFPLTVTSAQKNPTAFYLCASSIQGASSPLHFGNGTRLTVT.

V usage is TRBV28 and J usage is TRBJ1-1, with 12 positions matching TRBD1. The V segment lost 8 bases and the J segment 1 base; nucleotides outside the gene matches: 5. Germline loops: CDR1 MDHEN, CDR2 SYDVKM. There are 15 residues in the CDR3. CDR3: CASRGTGGRNTEAFF. The DNA of the CDR3 is TGTGCCAGCCGAGGGACAGGGGGCCGGAACACTGAAGCTTTCTTT.

The V call is TRBV7-2, the J call TRBJ1-2; D possibly corresponds to TRBD1 (6 bases). The CDR3 covers 14 residues. The V gene lost 3 bases and the J gene lost 4 bases, with 12 bases spanning the gap. Germline assignment: CDR1 SGHTA and CDR2 FQGNSA. In DNA, the CDR3 is TGTGCCAGCAGCTTTGGCGGGGGGCCCTATGGCTACACCTTC. Encoded protein: CASSFGGGPYGYTF.

The rearrangement joins TRBV4-2 to TRBJ1-1; D remains unclear. CDR3 length equals 19 residues. Germline lookup yields CDR1 LGHNA and CDR2 YNFKEQ. V was clipped by 4 bases and J by 0 bases, with 24 bases between them. The CDR3 nucleotides are TGTGCCAGCAGCCTAGACAATGTTCATGGAGGGTTGATGAACACTGAAGCTTTCTTT. This sequence encodes CASSLDNVHGGLMNTEAFF.

The rearrangement links TRBV21-1 to TRBJ1-1; TRBD1, as called in the table, went unchecked against the DNA. TRBV21-1 is a pseudogene locus. The CDR3 is made up of 15 amino acids. CDR3: CASSKVWGVDTEAFF. CDR3 nucleotide sequence: TGTGCCAGCAGCAAAGTTTGGGGCGTGGACACTGAAGCTTTCTTT.

This sequence joins TRBV6-1 and TRBJ1-6; D is ambiguous. Germline-derived CDR1 and CDR2 are MNHNS and SASEGT. CDR3 size: 16 residues. Trimming took 2 bases from V and 3 from J, leaving 11 bases between them. The CDR3 is CASSESIQYYNSPLHF. The CDR3 DNA is TGTGCCAGCAGTGAATCTATACAGTACTATAATTCACCCCTCCACTTT.

The chain carries TRBV5-1 and TRBJ2-1, with 11 bases identical to TRBD2. The CDR3 consists of 18 residues. Trimming took 0 bases from V and 6 from J; bases not matched to a gene: 11. Germline assignment: CDR1 SGHRS and CDR2 YFSETQ. CDR3 amino acids: CASSLVGSGRAPGNEQFF. For the CDR3, the DNA is TGCGCCAGCAGCTTGGTTGGTAGCGGGAGGGCCCCCGGCAATGAGCAGTTCTTC.

The V gene is TRBV6-2 or TRBV6-3, the J gene TRBJ1-1, with TRBD1 as a possible D gene (5 bases). Trimming pared 2 bases from V and 1 base from J, leaving 20 bases between. Per the germline V gene, CDR1 is MNHEY and CDR2 is SVGEGT. This CDR3 is 18 amino acids long. The CDR3, as DNA: TGTGCCAGCAGTTACCGGGGGACCGACAGTGGGGGGAACACTGAAGCTTTCTTT. Translated, it gives CASSYRGTDSGGNTEAFF.

V gene TRBV4-2 combines with J gene TRBJ1-3, with D unclear. The V gene's germline CDR1 is LGHNA and CDR2 YNFKEQ. Trimming pared 0 bases from V and 8 bases from J, leaving 11 bases between. This CDR3 contains 14 residues. The CDR3 DNA sequence: TGTGCCAGCAGCCAAGATCTCACTGCTGACACCATATATTTT. Amino acid sequence: CASSQDLTADTIYF.

The rearrangement joins TRBV7-2 to TRBJ1-1, with TRBD1 identical over 9 bases. The CDR3 is made up of 15 amino acids. The J segment lost 4 bases and the V segment lost 5 bases, leaving 8 bases of the junction unmatched. Looked up from germline, CDR1 is SGHTA and CDR2 is FQGNSA. CDR3 coding DNA: TGTGCCAGCAGCCTACTGGACAGGGGAGGCACTGAAGCTTTCTTT. This gives the protein CASSLLDRGGTEAFF.

V is TRBV24-1 and J is TRBJ2-6; D unclear. CDR1 KGHDR and CDR2 SFDVKD come from the germline V gene. The ends were cut back, 5 bases at V and 0 bases at J, with 7 bases in the middle. The CDR3 extends over 15 amino acids. The CDR3 here is CATSGGASGANVLTF. CDR3 nucleotides: TGTGCCACCAGTGGAGGTGCCTCTGGGGCCAACGTCCTGACTTTC.

The V gene is TRBV5-1, the J gene TRBJ1-1; D might be TRBD1 (6 bases). This CDR3 has 16 amino acids. Trimming took off 4 bases at V and 1 base at J, with 17 bases between the two ends. Looked up from germline, CDR1 is SGHRS and CDR2 is YFSETQ. The CDR3 reads CASSPNAHRANTEAFF. The CDR3 region has the DNA TGCGCCAGCAGCCCGAACGCCCACAGGGCGAACACTGAAGCTTTCTTT.

The chain couples TRBV7-2 to TRBJ2-7, with unresolved D. The CDR3 runs to 12 residues. V lost 0 bases and J lost 12, with 12 bases in between. Germline assignment: CDR1 SGHTA and CDR2 FQGNSA. The CDR3 nucleotides are TGTGCCAGCAGCTTAGCGAGTTTTTATCCGTACTTC. Translated, it gives CASSLASFYPYF. Filled out from reference TRBV7-2 and TRBJ2-7, the complete variable domain reads GAGVSQSPSNKVTEKGKDVELRCDPISGHTALYWYRQSLGQGLEFLIYFQGNSAPDKSGLPSDRFSAERTGGSVSTLTIQRTQQEDSAVYLCASSLASFYPYFGPGTRLTVT.

J is TRBJ1-6 and V is TRBV18, with D possibly matching TRBD1 (6 bases). CDR1 and CDR2 from the germline V gene are KGHSH and LQKENI. V was pared by 0 bases and J by 9 bases, with 18 bases between. The CDR3 is 17 amino acids. The CDR3 DNA reads as TGTGCCAGCTCACCACCGTTACAGGGAACCCTCTCTTCACCCCTCCACTTT. Protein product: CASSPPLQGTLSSPLHF.

V usage is TRBV28 and J usage is TRBJ2-7, with D tentatively TRBD1 (5 bases). CDR3 size: 15 residues. Trimming shortened V by 5 bases and J by 6 bases, and 20 bases separated the two germline ends. From germline, CDR1 is MDHEN and CDR2 SYDVKM. CDR3 amino acids: CASSPAEKGVPEQYF. CDR3 bases: TGTGCCAGCAGTCCAGCCGAAAAAGGGGTACCCGAGCAGTACTTC.

The chain uses TRBV5-1 and TRBJ2-5; no firm D call. With 0 bases removed from V and 5 bases from J, the gap between germline ends came to 14 bases. CDR1 is SGHRS and CDR2 is YFSETQ in the germline V gene. CDR3 size: 15 residues. CDR3 in DNA: TGCGCCAGCAGCTTGGGCGGATCGTCCTGGGAGACCCAGTACTTC. Translating gives CASSLGGSSWETQYF.